Below are 26 T cell receptor beta chains sequenced from a single sample in a study of T and B cells in COVID-19 patients. BIOMED2 TRB-A/B primer pools were used in multiplex TRB PCR. TCRdb redid the calling of the multiplex PCR reads with MiXCR, one entry per CDR3 protein. Of around 6,500 distinct CDR3 sequences listed, roughly a quarter are singletons. TRB was amplified from about 250-500 ng of blood genomic DNA. Sequencing used blood. These receptors came from a human donor with active COVID-19.

The rearrangement joins TRBV20-1 to TRBJ2-4; either TRBD1 or TRBD2 may fit D (5 bases each). The CDR3 is 17 residues long. V lost 4 bases, J lost 6 bases, and 25 bases lay in between. Germline CDR1 and CDR2: DFQATT and SNEGSKA (reference sequence). As DNA, the CDR3 is TGCAGTGCTATATCGCATTCTGGGGGTGGGCGAAGAAACATTCAGTACTTC. Amino acid sequence: CSAISHSGGGRRNIQYF.

The chain has TRBV4-2 and TRBJ2-7, with a tentative D call TRBD1 (6 bases). V lost 1 base to trimming and J lost 0 bases, with 10 bases between them. This CDR3 contains 15 residues. Germline CDR1 is LGHNA and CDR2 is YNFKEQ. The CDR3 region has the DNA TGTGCCAGCAGCCAAGGGCAGGGGATCTCCTACGAGCAGTACTTC. Protein product: CASSQGQGISYEQYF.

This chain links TRBV28 with TRBJ2-5, with D maybe TRBD2 (6 bases). Trimming left V 3 bases short and J 1 base short, with 12 bases between. CDR3 length equals 15 residues. In germline, CDR1 is MDHEN, CDR2 SYDVKM. This CDR3 is CASSFGGNFQETQYF. In nucleotides, the CDR3 is TGTGCCAGCAGTTTCGGCGGGAACTTCCAAGAGACCCAGTACTTC.

This chain joins TRBV18 and TRBJ1-1; D may be TRBD1 (5 bases). The germline CDR1 and CDR2 sequences are KGHSH and LQKENI. Trimming removed 1 base from V and 4 bases from J, with 10 bases in between. CDR3 size: 14 residues. CDR3 DNA: TGTGCCAGCTCACCACAGATCGGGGGCACTGAAGCTTTCTTT. It translates to CASSPQIGGTEAFF.

This sequence joins TRBV11-3 and TRBJ2-7; D perhaps matches TRBD2 (5 bases). This CDR3 is built from 12 residues. Trimming took 5 bases from V and 3 from J, leaving 8 bases between them. Germline V gene lookup returns CDR1 SGHNT and CDR2 YENEEA. CDR3 nucleotides: TGTGCCAGCAGCCCACGGGGCTACGAGCAGTACTTC. It translates to CASSPRGYEQYF. Filled out from reference TRBV11-3 and TRBJ2-7, the complete variable domain reads EAGVVQSPRYKIIEKKQPVAFWCNPISGHNTLYWYLQNLGQGPELLIRYENEEAVDDSQLPKDRFSAERLKGVDSTLKIQPAELGDSAVYLCASSPRGYEQYFGPGTRLTVT.

This clonotype appeared a few times. The chain combines TRBV10-3 with TRBJ2-3, with TRBD2 identical over 9 bases. The trim removed 6 bases at V and 5 bases at J, leaving 9 bases unmatched. The germline gives CDR1 ENHRY, CDR2 SYGVKD. The CDR3 is 15 amino acids. The CDR3 DNA sequence: TGTGCCATCAGGGTGGGAGTAGCGGGAGAAGATACGCAGTATTTT. It specifies CAIRVGVAGEDTQYF.

The chain employs TRBV24-1 and TRBJ2-1; tentative D call: TRBD1 (6 bases). CDR3 length: 15 residues. V lost 2 bases and J lost 3, with 10 bases in between. Per the germline V gene, CDR1 is KGHDR and CDR2 is SFDVKD. The CDR3 sequence: CATSDSTRGYNEQFF. The CDR3 bases are TGTGCCACCAGTGATTCGACCAGGGGCTACAATGAGCAGTTCTTC.

V usage is TRBV19 and J usage is TRBJ2-1, with 12 bases that match TRBD2. The germline CDR1 and CDR2 sequences are LNHDA and SQIVND (reference sequence). The junction had 4 bases not matched to a gene; V was cut back by 6 bases and J by 10 bases. The CDR3 has 13 residues. Here the CDR3 reads CASRLAGGGEQFF. The CDR3 DNA reads as TGTGCCAGTAGACTAGCGGGAGGAGGAGAGCAGTTCTTC. Using reference TRBV19 and TRBJ2-1 for the parts outside the CDR3, the full variable domain is DGGITQSPKYLFRKEGQNVTLSCEQNLNHDAMYWYRQDPGQGLRLIYYSQIVNDFQKGDIAEGYSVSREKKESFPLTVTSAQKNPTAFYLCASRLAGGGEQFFGPGTRLTVL.

This clonotype was seen only a few times. The chain combines TRBV15 with TRBJ1-5; TRBD1 agrees at 7 bases. The CDR3 is made up of 14 amino acids. The V gene end was trimmed by 4 bases and the J gene end by 5 bases; junction bases not matched to a gene: 5. The V gene's germline CDR1 is LNHNV and CDR2 YYDKDF (reference sequence). As DNA, the CDR3 is TGTGCCACCAGCACAGGGACAGCGTATCAGCCCCAGCATTTT. Translated: CATSTGTAYQPQHF.

This clonotype was detected ten times or more. The chain couples TRBV18 to TRBJ2-7; 7 bases line up with TRBD2. The V gene end was trimmed by 3 bases and the J gene end by 5 bases; junction bases not matched to a gene: 10. The CDR3 covers 15 residues. The V gene's germline CDR1 is KGHSH and CDR2 LQKENI. This CDR3 reads CASSPLTGGRNEQYF. CDR3 bases: TGTGCCAGCTCACCCCTAACGGGAGGAAGGAACGAGCAGTACTTC.

This chain connects TRBV15 to TRBJ1-6; TRBD1 agrees at 8 bases. Per germline, CDR1 LNHNV and CDR2 YYDKDF (reference sequence). The CDR3 consists of 16 residues. With 0 bases clipped from V and 10 bases from J, the junction kept 8 bases outside the gene matches. DNA for the CDR3: TGTGCCACCAGCAGAGATCGGGGGACAGGTGGCTCACCCCTCCACTTT. Translated, it gives CATSRDRGTGGSPLHF.

This clonotype was seen a few times. The chain carries TRBV30 and TRBJ1-3; 8 nucleotides match TRBD1. With V trimmed by 3 bases and J by 0 bases, 7 bases remained unmatched. Germline V gives CDR1 GTSNPN, CDR2 SVGIG (reference sequence). The CDR3 sequence is 16 residues long. The CDR3 nucleotides are TGTGCCTGGAGACGCAGGGGGCCCATCTCTGGAAACACCATATATTTT. This sequence encodes CAWRRRGPISGNTIYF.

Many counts were recorded for this clonotype. The V and J genes are TRBV12-3 or TRBV12-4 and TRBJ1-3; D is perhaps TRBD1 (6 bases). The CDR3 is made up of 14 amino acids. The ends were cut back, 7 bases at V and 4 bases at J, with 14 bases in the middle. The chain's CDR3 is CASTVGAGGNTIYF. The DNA for the CDR3 is TGTGCCAGCACCGTGGGGGCGGGCGGAAACACCATATATTTT.

This clonotype has only a few counts. The V gene is TRBV24-1, the J gene TRBJ2-3; 7 nucleotides agree with TRBD1. V dropped 0 bases and J dropped 2; count of bases not matched to a gene: 4. The CDR3 has 16 residues. Germline V gene lookup returns CDR1 KGHDR and CDR2 SFDVKD. The CDR3 sequence is CATSDLQTGHTDTQYF. The CDR3 nucleotides read TGTGCCACCAGTGATTTGCAGACAGGGCACACAGATACGCAGTATTTT.

This chain joins TRBV7-2 and TRBJ2-3, with 7 bases fitting TRBD2. In germline, CDR1 is SGHTA, CDR2 FQGNSA. Trimming removed 1 base from V and 3 bases from J; junction bases left unmatched: 4. CDR3 length equals 15 residues. The CDR3 protein is CASSLGLRGTDTQYF. The DNA of the CDR3 is TGTGCCAGCAGCTTAGGACTGCGGGGGACAGATACGCAGTATTTT.

This clonotype has just a few counts. V is TRBV7-9 and J is TRBJ1-4; a possible D gene is TRBD1 (5 bases). V was cut by 10 bases and J by 7 bases, with 7 bases left in between. The CDR3 spans 10 residues. In germline, CDR1 is SEHNR, CDR2 FQNEAQ (reference sequence). The CDR3 protein is CATGGEKLFF. CDR3 DNA sequence: TGTGCCACCGGGGGTGAAAAACTGTTTTTT.

This clonotype is categorized as medium-sized. The V gene is TRBV19, the J gene TRBJ2-7; TRBD1 matches at 10 bases. Germline lookup yields CDR1 LNHDA and CDR2 SQIVND (reference sequence). This CDR3 spans 18 amino acids. Germline trimming cut 11 bases from V and 6 bases from J; bases unmatched to any gene: 25. The DNA of the CDR3 is TGTGCCCAACAAGGGGACAGGGGAAAAGTGAGCGGGGAGGGCGAGCAGTACTTC. This gives the protein CAQQGDRGKVSGEGEQYF.

Judged by abundance, this clonotype is medium-sized (0.01 to 0.1%). The chain couples TRBV15 to TRBJ2-3, with D perhaps being TRBD1 or TRBD2 (6 bases each). The CDR3 is 15 residues long. The germline V and J ends were trimmed by 2 bases and 4 bases, with 13 bases remaining between them. The V gene's germline CDR1 is LNHNV and CDR2 YYDKDF (reference sequence). In DNA, the CDR3 is TGTGCCACCAGCAGAACTACAGGGAGGCCAGATACGCAGTATTTT. Protein product: CATSRTTGRPDTQYF.

This clonotype was seen only a few times. CDR3 protein: CASSPRTSGSHEQYF. The CDR3 DNA reads as TGTGCCAGCAGCCCTCGGACTAGCGGGTCCCACGAGCAGTACTTC. The V gene is TRBV27, the J gene TRBJ2-7; TRBD2 aligns across 11 bases. Germline V gene data show CDR1 as MNHEY and CDR2 as SMNVEV (reference sequence). J gave up 5 bases and V 6 bases, and 9 bases lay outside the gene matches. The CDR3 spans 15 residues.

A word on this clonotype: One junction end disagrees with the germline gene, perhaps due to a read error. The chain employs TRBV19 and TRBJ2-7; possible D gene TRBD2, 5 bases. Germline CDR1 is LNHDA and CDR2 is SQIVND (reference sequence). The CDR3 is 15 residues long. In DNA form, the CDR3 reads TGTGCCAGTAGCCCGGTTGGCGGGTGTTCCTACGAGCAGCACTTC. Amino acids: CASSPVGGCSYEQHF.

The chain employs TRBV30 and TRBJ1-2; D unresolved. Germline V gene sequence: CDR1 GTSNPN, CDR2 SVGIG (reference sequence). V lost 0 bases and J 0 bases, leaving 5 bases between the germline ends. The CDR3 consists of 13 residues. The DNA of the CDR3 is TGTGCCTGGAGTGTATTATCTAACTATGGCTACACCTTC. Translated, it gives CAWSVLSNYGYTF.

The DNA for the CDR3 is TGCGCCAGCAGCGGGGCCCCGGTAACAGGACAAGAGACCCAGTACTTC. It is translated as CASSGAPVTGQETQYF. This chain connects TRBV5-1 to TRBJ2-5; TRBD1 might be the D (5 bases). CDR3 length: 16 residues. The V gene lost 4 bases and the J gene lost 2 bases, with 18 bases spanning the gap. CDR1 SGHRS and CDR2 YFSETQ come from the germline V gene.

This chain connects TRBV7-2 to TRBJ2-5, with TRBD2 matching over 8 bases. CDR1 is SGHTA, CDR2 FQGNSA, per germline. The CDR3 has 13 amino acids. With V trimmed by 5 bases and J by 5 bases, 4 bases remained unmatched. In DNA, the CDR3 is TGTGCCAGCAGCCGTATAGCGGGGGAGACCCAGTACTTC. As protein: CASSRIAGETQYF.

This clonotype is labeled medium-sized. This chain joins TRBV11-3 and TRBJ2-3; D possibly corresponds to TRBD2 (6 bases). CDR3 length equals 15 residues. The V gene lost 3 bases and the J gene lost 2 bases, with 12 bases spanning the gap. The germline gives CDR1 SGHNT, CDR2 YENEEA. CDR3 sequence: CASSLEGFLTDTQYF. The CDR3 DNA follows: TGTGCCAGCAGCTTGGAGGGGTTCCTCACAGATACGCAGTATTTT.

This clonotype rates as medium-sized (0.01 to 0.1%). The chain couples TRBV19 to TRBJ1-5; D perhaps matches TRBD1 (5 bases). From germline, CDR1 is LNHDA and CDR2 SQIVND (reference sequence). V lost 3 bases, J lost 5 bases, and 8 bases lay in between. The CDR3 length is 13 residues. The CDR3: CASSMGRDQPQHF. The CDR3, as DNA: TGTGCCAGTAGTATGGGCAGGGATCAGCCCCAGCATTTT.

By sample share, this clonotype is medium-sized. The chain joins TRBV27 to TRBJ1-4, with TRBD1 matching 9 bases. The V gene's germline CDR1 is MNHEY and CDR2 SMNVEV (reference sequence). The CDR3 has 15 residues. With V trimmed by 3 bases and J by 8 bases, 7 bases remained unmatched. The CDR3 nucleotides are TGTGCCAGCAGTTTGGCAGGGACAGGGAAGGAAAAACTGTTTTTT. It yields the protein CASSLAGTGKEKLFF.